The 3 T cell receptor beta chains listed next were all sequenced from one sample in a study of OX40 agonist ivuxolimab in advanced cancers. Profiling relied on immunoSEQ multiplex PCR, and the TCRdb table lists in-frame clones only, not all of them. The sample lists about 120,000 clones, 85% to 90% occurring once. The sample here was CD4+ or CD8+ T cells sorted from blood, taken in a trial of the OX40 agonist ivuxolimab. These receptors were obtained from an adult with an advanced solid tumor such as melanoma, head and neck, liver or kidney cancer.

The rearrangement joins TRBV19 to TRBJ1-5, with 7 bases fitting TRBD1. Looked up from germline, CDR1 is LNHDA and CDR2 is SQIVND (reference sequence). After removal of 1 base from V and 5 bases from J, the junction contained 11 bases not matched to a gene. This CDR3 has 17 amino acids. This CDR3 is CASSIGYLGQSYQPQHF. CDR3 in DNA: TGTGCCAGTAGTATAGGCTACTTGGGACAGAGTTATCAGCCCCAGCATTTT.

The V and J genes are TRBV30 and TRBJ1-1; D uncertain. Deletions cut 4 bases from V and 3 bases from J, with 15 bases between. Germline V gene lookup returns CDR1 GTSNPN and CDR2 SVGIG (reference sequence). This CDR3 contains 14 residues. CDR3 protein: CAWIGWGVDTEAFF. CDR3 DNA: TGTGCCTGGATTGGATGGGGTGTTGACACTGAAGCTTTCTTT. Using reference TRBV30 and TRBJ1-1 for the parts outside the CDR3, the full variable domain is SQTIHQWPATLVQPVGSPLSLECTVEGTSNPNLYWYRQAAGRGLQLLFYSVGIGQISSEVPQNLSASRPQDRQFILSSKKLLLSDSGFYLCAWIGWGVDTEAFFGQGTRLTVV.

The CDR3 reads CASSFGQANYGYTF. The CDR3, as DNA: TGCGCCAGCAGCTTCGGCCAAGCTAACTATGGCTACACCTTC. The J gene is TRBJ1-2, the V gene TRBV5-1, with D hard to call. This CDR3 comprises 14 residues. Germline V lookup: CDR1 SGHRS, CDR2 YFSETQ. Trimming cost V 2 bases and J 0 bases, with 8 bases left between them.